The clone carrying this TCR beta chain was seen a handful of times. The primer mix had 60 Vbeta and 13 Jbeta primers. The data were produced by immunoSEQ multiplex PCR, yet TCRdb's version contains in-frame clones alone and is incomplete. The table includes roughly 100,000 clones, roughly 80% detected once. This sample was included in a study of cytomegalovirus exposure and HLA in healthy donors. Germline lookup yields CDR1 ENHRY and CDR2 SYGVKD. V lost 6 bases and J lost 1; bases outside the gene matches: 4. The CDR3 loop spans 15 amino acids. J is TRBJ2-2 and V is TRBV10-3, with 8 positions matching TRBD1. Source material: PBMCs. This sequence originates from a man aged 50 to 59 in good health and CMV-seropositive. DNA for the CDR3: TGTGCCATCAGCTGGACAGGGCTGAACACCGGGGAGCTGTTTTTT. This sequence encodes CAISWTGLNTGELFF.